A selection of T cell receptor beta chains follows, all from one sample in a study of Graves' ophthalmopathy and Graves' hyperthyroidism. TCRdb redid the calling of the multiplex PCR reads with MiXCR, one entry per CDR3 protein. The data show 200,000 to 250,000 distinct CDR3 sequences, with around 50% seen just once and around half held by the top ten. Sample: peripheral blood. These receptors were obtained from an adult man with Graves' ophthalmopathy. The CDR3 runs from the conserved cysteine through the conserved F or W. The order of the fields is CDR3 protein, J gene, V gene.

CDR3: CASGLTGSTGELFF
J: TRBJ2-2
V: TRBV5-1

CDR3: CSARAEGDVGLGAQYF
J: TRBJ2-5
V: TRBV20-1

CDR3: CATSRDLSGFGDQPQHF
J: TRBJ1-5
V: TRBV15

CDR3: CASSRTGEGGYTF
J: TRBJ1-2
V: TRBV4-2

CDR3: CASSAAGPGNTIYF
J: TRBJ1-3
V: TRBV2

CDR3: CASSIKVAGEQFF
J: TRBJ2-1
V: TRBV9

CDR3: CASSGDRQETQYF
J: TRBJ2-5
V: TRBV7-7

CDR3: CSARTRQAGDTQYF
J: TRBJ2-3
V: TRBV20-1

CDR3: CSASGDSYEQYF
J: TRBJ2-7
V: TRBV20-1

CDR3: CSVKRQVDEKLFF
J: TRBJ1-4
V: TRBV29-1

CDR3: CSAAQGSREQYF
J: TRBJ2-7
V: TRBV20-1

CDR3: CASSWASGGAPGANVLTF
J: TRBJ2-6
V: TRBV7-9

CDR3: CASSSGLSNQPQHF
J: TRBJ1-5
V: TRBV2

CDR3: CASSWGGRIISRETQYF
J: TRBJ2-5
V: TRBV7-9

CDR3: CASRRTGLSWQPQHF
J: TRBJ1-5
V: TRBV19

CDR3: CSARESMLDEKLFF
J: TRBJ1-4
V: TRBV20-1

CDR3: CSPKRDSFF
J: TRBJ2-7
V: TRBV29-1

CDR3: CASRPLPGDQPQHF
J: TRBJ1-5
V: TRBV6-2/TRBV6-3

CDR3: CASSLVGGQSSYEQYF
J: TRBJ2-7
V: TRBV5-1

CDR3: CASSEFRGIAGEQYF
J: TRBJ2-7
V: TRBV10-3

CDR3: CAINSGTGPQETQYF
J: TRBJ2-5
V: TRBV10-3

CDR3: CASSWSGTGEQYF
J: TRBJ2-7
V: TRBV10-3

CDR3: CASSPGRAYEQYF
J: TRBJ2-7
V: TRBV7-2

CDR3: CASSLAGQGHSPLHF
J: TRBJ1-6
V: TRBV12-3/TRBV12-4

CDR3: CASSRRGGTGGNYEQYF
J: TRBJ2-7
V: TRBV12-3/TRBV12-4

CDR3: CASSFRTGGLYEQYF
J: TRBJ2-7
V: TRBV5-1

CDR3: CASSYRILRGLQETQYF
J: TRBJ2-5
V: TRBV10-3

CDR3: CASSAGLADYGYTF
J: TRBJ1-2
V: TRBV9

CDR3: CSARDEVSNQPQHF
J: TRBJ1-5
V: TRBV20-1

CDR3: CSARGIAGGKGPFF
J: TRBJ2-5
V: TRBV20-1

CDR3: CSANTGTSYEQYF
J: TRBJ2-7
V: TRBV20-1

CDR3: CASGPSGPSYEQYF
J: TRBJ2-7
V: TRBV12-3/TRBV12-4

CDR3: CSSHRTGDNTEAFF
J: TRBJ1-1
V: TRBV29-1

CDR3: CASSLVAGSLAYEQYF
J: TRBJ2-7
V: TRBV11-1

CDR3: CASSLGDGQPQHF
J: TRBJ1-5
V: TRBV5-6

CDR3: CASSASASGANVLTF
J: TRBJ2-6
V: TRBV9

CDR3: CATSGGAETQYF
J: TRBJ2-5
V: TRBV7-7

CDR3: CASSPGQGEAQYF
J: TRBJ2-5
V: TRBV5-1

CDR3: CASSELGTGGGSQPQHF
J: TRBJ1-5
V: TRBV6-1

CDR3: CASSSTSGNTEAFF
J: TRBJ1-1
V: TRBV7-6

CDR3: CASSYRRISYGYTF
J: TRBJ1-2
V: TRBV7-2

CDR3: CASSLVGGGQETQYF
J: TRBJ2-5
V: TRBV9

CDR3: CSARASAGTDYGYTF
J: TRBJ1-2
V: TRBV20-1

CDR3: CASSVRQGSSGVNVLTF
J: TRBJ2-6
V: TRBV6-5

CDR3: CAISLDMQETQYF
J: TRBJ2-5
V: TRBV10-3

CDR3: CASSVEGQGTGELFF
J: TRBJ2-2
V: TRBV9

CDR3: CASSLEGPPLSYEQYF
J: NA
V: TRBV12-3/TRBV12-4